This is a list of T cell receptor beta chains from one sample in a study of neurological immune-mediated disorders. TCRdb fed the 5' RACE reads into MiXCR, producing one record per CDR3 protein. The sample records 60,000 to 85,000 distinct CDR3 sequences, around 4.6% being singletons. Sequenced sample: PBMCs. The receptors shown here come from a woman in her thirties with multiple sclerosis. Both conserved end residues are part of each CDR3. A D gene is named only where the DNA matches it firmly. Clone size appears in some rows only: once, few, many, or a class for an expanded clone.

DNA,CDR3,V,size,J,D
TGTGCCAGCAGAAGGAAAGGGGGCGACAATCAGCCCCAGCATTTT,CASRRKGGDNQPQHF,TRBV28,.,TRBJ1-5,TRBD1
TGTGCCAGCAGCCGTAGCGGGGGGACAGATACGCAGTATTTT,CASSRSGGTDTQYF,TRBV3-1,many,TRBJ2-3,TRBD2
TGCAGTGCTGTTCGGGAACGAATCTATGGTACGCAGTATTTT,CSAVRERIYGTQYF,TRBV20-1,few,TRBJ2-3,.
TGCGCCAGCAGCTTATTACCTAGCCAGAACACCGGGGAGCTGTTTTTT,CASSLLPSQNTGELFF,TRBV5-1,.,TRBJ2-2,.
TGCAGTGCTAAGGCGGCTCTCTACAATGAGCAGTTCTTC,CSAKAALYNEQFF,TRBV20-1,many,TRBJ2-1,.
TGCGCCAGCAGCTTGGCCTTCATTAGCACTGAAGCTTTCTTT,CASSLAFISTEAFF,TRBV5-1,many,TRBJ1-1,.
TGTGCCAGCAGCTCGCGTGGTGGGGCCAACGTCCTGACTTTC,CASSSRGGANVLTF,TRBV7-9,few,TRBJ2-6,.
TGTGCCACCAGCAGAGAACCGGACAGCAATGAGCAGTTCTTC,CATSREPDSNEQFF,TRBV15,many,TRBJ2-1,.
.,CSANWGQGINSPLHF,TRBV20-1,.,TRBJ1-6,.
TGTGCCAGCAGTTCGCGGACAGCTATTGAAGCTTTCTTT,CASSSRTAIEAFF,TRBV12-3/TRBV12-4,many,TRBJ1-1,.
TGCGCCAGCAATCCCGTCCCGGGACAGGGAGGGGAGCAGTTCTTC,CASNPVPGQGGEQFF,TRBV5-1,many,TRBJ2-1,TRBD1
TGCAGTGCTAGAGATTCGACAGGGGGCCTCTATGGCTACACCTTC,CSARDSTGGLYGYTF,TRBV20-1,many,TRBJ1-2,TRBD1
TGCGCCAGCAGCCCCGGGTTCTCGGGAGAGTGGGACAATGAGCAGTTCTTC,CASSPGFSGEWDNEQFF,TRBV10-2,many,TRBJ2-1,.
TGCGCCAGTCGGGCGATGGATTCGAACACCGGGGAGCTGTTTTTT,CASRAMDSNTGELFF,TRBV5-1,.,TRBJ2-2,.
TGCGCCAGCGGAGGACAGGTGGACGGCTACACCTTC,CASGGQVDGYTF,TRBV5-1,many,TRBJ1-2,TRBD1
TGTGCCAGCAGCCCGGGGAGCTCCTATAATTCACCCCTCCACTTT,CASSPGSSYNSPLHF,TRBV7-2,many,TRBJ1-6,.
TGTGCCAGCAGCCCATATCTGAACACTGAAGCTTTCTTT,CASSPYLNTEAFF,TRBV7-2,many,TRBJ1-1,.
TGTGCCAGCAGTTCTCCGAACACTGAAGCTTTCTTT,CASSSPNTEAFF,TRBV6-6,many,TRBJ1-1,.
TGTGCCAGTACCACGGGGGATGCGAACACCGGGGAGCTGTTTTTT,CASTTGDANTGELFF,TRBV19,many,TRBJ2-2,.
TGCGCCAGCAGCTTGGGGAGTATCGAGACCCAGTACTTC,CASSLGSIETQYF,TRBV5-1,many,TRBJ2-5,.
TGTGCCAGCAGCCACGGACAGGTCTACAATGAGCAGTTCTTC,CASSHGQVYNEQFF,TRBV7-9,many,TRBJ2-1,TRBD1
TGTGCCAGCAGTTTTTCCCCAGGCCTGTACCAAGAGACCCAGTACTTC,CASSFSPGLYQETQYF,TRBV27,.,TRBJ2-5,.
TGCGCCAGCAGCCCATCTTTAAAAGAGACCCAGTACTTC,CASSPSLKETQYF,TRBV4-1,many,TRBJ2-5,.
TGCGCCAGCAGCTTTTCCCGACGGGGGGTAAACACTGAAGCTTTCTTT,CASSFSRRGVNTEAFF,TRBV5-1,many,TRBJ1-1,.
TGTGCCAGCAGTTACGCAGGGATCAATTCACCCCTCCACTTT,CASSYAGINSPLHF,TRBV6-5,few,TRBJ1-6,.
TGTGCCAGCAGCTTACAGGGGTCATCACGAGATGAGCAGTTCTTC,CASSLQGSSRDEQFF,TRBV7-2,.,TRBJ2-1,.
TGTGCCAGCAGTTCGCCGAGGACAGGGGTGTATGGCTACACCTTC,CASSSPRTGVYGYTF,TRBV27,.,TRBJ1-2,TRBD1
TGCGCCAGCAGCCTCGACAGAAATGAAAAACTGTTTTTT,CASSLDRNEKLFF,TRBV5-1,many,TRBJ1-4,.
TGCAGTACCGTGCGGGAGGGGTGGTACAATGAGCAGTTCTTC,CSTVREGWYNEQFF,TRBV20-1,many,TRBJ2-1,TRBD2
TGTGCCAGCAGCCAATATACAAATCAGCCCCAGCATTTT,CASSQYTNQPQHF,TRBV3-1,many,TRBJ1-5,.
TGTGCCAGCAGTTTACAGGGACCCCCGGACGAGCAGTACTTC,CASSLQGPPDEQYF,TRBV12-3/TRBV12-4,many,TRBJ2-7,.
TGTGCCAGCAGTGACGCGGGACGGATTTACGAGCAGTACTTC,CASSDAGRIYEQYF,TRBV2,many,TRBJ2-7,.
TGTGCCAGCAGTCCCGGGACAGCCTTCAATCAGCCCCAGCATTTT,CASSPGTAFNQPQHF,TRBV12-3/TRBV12-4,many,TRBJ1-5,TRBD1
TGTGCCAGTAGTATAGATTTTGTGGGAGGCGATCAGCCCCAGCATTTT,CASSIDFVGGDQPQHF,TRBV19,few,TRBJ1-5,.
TGTGCCAGTAGTCCGGGACAATACACAGATACGCAGTATTTT,CASSPGQYTDTQYF,TRBV19,many,TRBJ2-3,.
TGTGCCAGCTCACCACTCACCGGGACAGGGAATGAAAAACTGTTTTTT,CASSPLTGTGNEKLFF,TRBV18,many,TRBJ1-4,TRBD1
TGTGCCATCAGTGCGTGGCAGGGGCGCGACTATGGCTACACCTTC,CAISAWQGRDYGYTF,TRBV10-3,many,TRBJ1-2,.
TGCAGTGCTACGACAGGGTACGGTGAAAAACTGTTTTTT,CSATTGYGEKLFF,TRBV20-1,.,TRBJ1-4,TRBD1
TGTGCCGGGGCAGGGGGAAGCAATCAGCCCCAGCATTTT,CAGAGGSNQPQHF,TRBV10-3,many,TRBJ1-5,TRBD1
TGTGCCAGCAGCTTAGCAGCGGGGTTTACAGATACGCAGTATTTT,CASSLAAGFTDTQYF,TRBV7-2,many,TRBJ2-3,TRBD2